A selection of T cell receptor beta chains follows, all from one sample in a study of PD-L1 blockade in urothelial cancer. Clones were sequenced by immunoSEQ multiplex PCR, and TCRdb holds only the in-frame ones, with some missing. The sample yields about 84,000 clones, over 80% seen once. Sequences were derived from PBMCs, sampled around atezolizumab (anti-PD-L1) treatment. These receptors were collected from a man aged 70 or older with urothelial cancer. Both conserved end residues are trimmed from each CDR3.

>TRBJ2-2|TRBV28
ASSFSTGELF
>TRBJ1-3|TRBV19
ASSTDRVYGNTIY
>TRBJ2-1|TRBV28
ASKGWEGSYNEQF
>TRBJ1-4|TRBV19
ASSVRDRGANEKLF
>TRBJ2-3|TRBV18
ASSQGLANTDTQY
>TRBJ2-1|TRBV7-8
ASSLRPGQGYNEQF
>TRBJ2-3|TRBV29-1
SVEDLTKSTDTQY
>TRBJ2-1|TRBV23-1
ASSQSRLAGAYNEQF
>TRBJ1-6|TRBV7-6
ASSLAWLSPLH
>TRBJ2-3|TRBV2
ASSPSGGALSTDTQY
>TRBJ2-1|TRBV9
ASSVGGGTSGSYEQF
>TRBJ2-3|TRBV10-1
ASSESTADTQY
>TRBJ2-1|TRBV9
ASSVGLAGVGEQF
>TRBJ1-1|TRBV5-4
ASSLESRGSEAF
>TRBJ2-7|TRBV11-3
ASSSRTRAGYEQY
>TRBJ1-2|TRBV30
AWSAGDGYT
>TRBJ1-1|TRBV14
ASSANLGGGAF
>TRBJ2-7|TRBV2
ASTELGGEGEQY
>TRBJ2-3|TRBV7-3
ASSPSGRRDTQY
>TRBJ2-3|TRBV5-4
ASSPTGDGTDTQY
>TRBJ2-5|TRBV7-3
ASSSLPQETQY
>TRBJ1-1|TRBV18
ASSPGVRREAF
>TRBJ1-4|TRBV2
ASSQDMNEKLF
>TRBJ1-3|TRBV12-5
ASGSAATRGNTIY
>TRBJ1-2|TRBV19
ASSPGQLLRFGYT
>TRBJ1-1|TRBV7-2
ASSLATGGHTEAF
>TRBJ2-7|TRBV4-3
ASSQGVSGVPYEQY
>TRBJ2-7|TRBV11-3
ASSSPGQGNEQY
>TRBJ1-4|TRBV10-3
AAGGTGTEKLF
>TRBJ2-5|TRBV7-9
ASSYGGQQETQY